This TCR beta chain was sequenced for a study of cytomegalovirus exposure and HLA in healthy donors. Across the study: Clustering assigned around 77% of the roughly 430 genotyped donors to the Caucasian-associated ancestry cluster.

The PCR employed 60 Vbeta primers together with 13 Jbeta primers. Sequencing used immunoSEQ multiplex PCR; TCRdb keeps in-frame clones, though not all of them. The sample yields 100,000 to 150,000 clones, 60% to 75% seen once. Study-level points and caveats: Of the V segments, some could not be distinguished, including TRBV6-2 and TRBV6-3, and were excluded.

This clone was recorded a few times. Its antigen remains unknown. The CDR3 has 13 residues. V dropped 6 bases and J dropped 6 bases, with 11 bases sitting between them. Germline lookup yields CDR1 MNHNS and CDR2 SASEGT. This sequence was found in a woman aged 45 to 65 in good health and CMV-seropositive. Input material: PBMCs. This rearrangement joins TRBV6-1 to TRBJ1-4; TRBD1 might be the D (6 bases). The CDR3: CASRPWTDEKLFF. CDR3 nucleotides: TGTGCCAGCAGACCTTGGACAGATGAAAAACTGTTTTTT.